A single sample is the source of the 16 T cell receptor beta chains below, sequenced in a study of shared clonotypes between healthy human individuals. TCRdb's copy holds only in-frame clones and misses some; the assay was immunoSEQ multiplex PCR. The sample includes fewer than 650,000 clones, about 82% of them seen just once. Sequencing was carried out using PBMCs. The source is a woman aged 40 to 55 in good health. Some clones in this sample may be carry-over from other donors' samples.

V is TRBV5-4 and J is TRBJ2-5; 7 bases are a match to TRBD1. The germline V gene has CDR1 SGHNT and CDR2 YYREEE (reference sequence). The CDR3 extends over 13 amino acids. V lost 0 bases and J lost 6; bases outside the gene matches: 2. The CDR3 nucleotides read TGTGCCAGCAGCTTGGACAGGGGAAAGACCCAGTACTTC. It yields the protein CASSLDRGKTQYF. Full variable domain (remainder filled in from reference TRBV5-4 and TRBJ2-5): ETGVTQSPTHLIKTRGQQVTLRCSSQSGHNTVSWYQQALGQGPQFIFQYYREEENGRGNFPPRFSGLQFPNYSSELNVNALELDDSALYLCASSLDRGKTQYFGPGTRLLVL.

The chain recombines TRBV19 with TRBJ2-7, with a weak D call TRBD2 (5 bases). The V end was cut by 6 bases, the J end by 5 bases, with 17 bases between. CDR3 length equals 14 residues. CDR1 and CDR2 from the germline V gene are LNHDA and SQIVND (reference sequence). CDR3 in amino acids: CASSEDPGSHEQYF. Written as DNA, the CDR3 is TGTGCCAGTAGCGAGGACCCGGGGTCCCACGAGCAGTACTTC. Supplemented by reference TRBV19 and TRBJ2-7, the full variable domain reads DGGITQSPKYLFRKEGQNVTLSCEQNLNHDAMYWYRQDPGQGLRLIYYSQIVNDFQKGDIAEGYSVSREKKESFPLTVTSAQKNPTAFYLCASSEDPGSHEQYFGPGTRLTVT.

The J gene is TRBJ2-2, the V gene TRBV30, with 7 bases matching TRBD1. Germline values: CDR1 GTSNPN, CDR2 SVGIG (reference sequence). This CDR3 contains 14 residues. Trimming removed 2 bases from V and 4 bases from J; junction bases left unmatched: 4. CDR3 region: CAWSFNRGTGELFF. The DNA of the CDR3 is TGTGCCTGGAGTTTCAACAGGGGCACCGGGGAGCTGTTTTTT.

This rearrangement joins TRBV28 to TRBJ1-1; 9 nucleotides agree with TRBD1. V was clipped by 1 base and J by 11 bases; unmatched bases: 2. The germline gives CDR1 MDHEN, CDR2 SYDVKM. This CDR3 contains 12 residues. The CDR3 region is CASSLYGQGAFF. In DNA, the CDR3 is TGTGCCAGCAGTTTATACGGACAGGGGGCTTTCTTT.

This chain joins TRBV5-4 and TRBJ1-2; D is uncertain. Trimming removed 2 bases at V and 2 bases at J, with 4 bases between. Per the germline V gene, CDR1 is SGHNT and CDR2 is YYREEE (reference sequence). The CDR3 is made up of 12 amino acids. CDR3 coding DNA: TGTGCCAGCAGCTTTACGAACTATGGCTACACCTTC. Translating it yields CASSFTNYGYTF. Looking up the rest from reference TRBV5-4 and TRBJ1-2 gives the full variable domain: ETGVTQSPTHLIKTRGQQVTLRCSSQSGHNTVSWYQQALGQGPQFIFQYYREEENGRGNFPPRFSGLQFPNYSSELNVNALELDDSALYLCASSFTNYGYTFGSGTRLTVV.

A single count supports this clone. The chain uses TRBV5-5 and TRBJ2-7; possibly TRBD1 for D (5 bases). Germline CDR1 and CDR2: SGHKS and YYEKEE (reference sequence). Trimming removed 0 bases from V and 6 bases from J, with 13 bases in between. This CDR3 comprises 14 residues. CDR3 in amino acids: CASSLGQWSGEQYF. In DNA form, the CDR3 reads TGTGCCAGCAGCTTGGGACAGTGGTCTGGCGAGCAGTACTTC.

On this clone: The sample contains more than one DNA sequence encoding this CDR3. The chain is built from TRBV7-2 and TRBJ1-3; D ambiguous. The CDR3 runs 15 residues. Trimming shortened V by 5 bases and J by 0 bases, and 11 bases separated the two germline ends. Germline V gene lookup returns CDR1 SGHTA and CDR2 FQGNSA. The CDR3 coding sequence is TGTGCCAGCAGCCCACTCGGGGTCTCTGGAAACACCATATATTTT. This translates into CASSPLGVSGNTIYF.

In the case of this clone: A clone one base away is much larger, so this may be a read error. V usage is TRBV9 and J usage is TRBJ2-7; 8 bases are shared with TRBD2. CDR3 length: 16 residues. Germline trimming cut 0 bases from V and 9 bases from J; bases unmatched to any gene: 14. The germline V gene encodes CDR1 SGDLS and CDR2 YYNGEE. Here the CDR3 DNA reads TGTGCCAGCAGCGTAGGGGTAAGCGGGAGCCTCCACGGGCAGTACTTC. Translated: CASSVGVSGSLHGQYF.

The CDR3, as DNA: TGTGCCAGCAGCTTAGAGGACTACGAGCAGTACTTC. This codes for CASSLEDYEQYF. The chain carries TRBV7-9 and TRBJ2-7; the D is unclear. The V gene's germline CDR1 is SEHNR and CDR2 FQNEAQ (reference sequence). This CDR3 is 12 amino acids long. V lost 1 base and J lost 3, with 4 bases in between.

Points on this clone: This sample also contains other DNA sequences that code for the same CDR3. Here the CDR3 reads CASSVLAGSYNEQFF. The CDR3 DNA sequence: TGTGCCAGCAGTGTCCTAGCGGGGTCCTACAATGAGCAGTTCTTC. V gene TRBV6-4 combines with J gene TRBJ2-1, with 9 positions matching TRBD2. Trimming took 4 bases from V and 1 from J; bases not matched to a gene: 2. Germline loops: CDR1 MRHNA, CDR2 SNTAGT. The CDR3 length is 15 residues.

The rearrangement links TRBV5-1 to TRBJ2-7, with 13 bases lining up with TRBD2. This CDR3 has 16 residues. CDR1 is SGHRS, CDR2 YFSETQ, per germline. The V segment lost 3 bases and the J segment 5 bases; nucleotides outside the gene matches: 8. The chain's CDR3 is CASSWRTSGSFDEQYF. The CDR3 DNA follows: TGCGCCAGCAGCTGGAGGACTAGCGGGAGCTTCGACGAGCAGTACTTC.

J is TRBJ1-2 and V is TRBV28; unclear D gene. Deletions cut 3 bases from V and 4 bases from J, with 12 bases between. The CDR3 loop spans 14 amino acids. CDR1 and CDR2 (germline): MDHEN, SYDVKM. The CDR3 nucleotides are TGTGCCAGCAGTTTGAGGCCCGGAATCTATGGCTACACCTTC. It encodes CASSLRPGIYGYTF.

V usage is TRBV5-1 and J usage is TRBJ2-1; 7 nucleotides match TRBD2. Germline V CDR1 and CDR2: SGHRS, YFSETQ. This CDR3 comprises 15 residues. After removal of 4 bases from V and 0 bases from J, the junction contained 4 bases not matched to a gene. CDR3 loop: CASSAGGFSYNEQFF. The CDR3 bases are TGCGCCAGCAGCGCCGGGGGGTTCTCCTACAATGAGCAGTTCTTC.

This rearrangement joins TRBV11-2 to TRBJ1-1; D is possibly TRBD1 (5 bases). Trimming removed 0 bases at V and 4 bases at J, with 9 bases between. Germline V gene lookup returns CDR1 SGHAT and CDR2 FQNNGV. The CDR3 sequence is 14 residues long. The CDR3 here is CASSLDWGGTEAFF. As DNA, the CDR3 is TGTGCCAGCAGCTTAGATTGGGGCGGCACTGAAGCTTTCTTT.

The chain recombines TRBV9 with TRBJ2-1; D possibly corresponds to TRBD1 (5 bases). There are 13 residues in the CDR3. V lost 5 bases to trimming and J lost 8 bases, with 14 bases between them. Germline V gene sequence: CDR1 SGDLS, CDR2 YYNGEE. The CDR3 loop reads CASSTRGWDEQFF. The DNA for the CDR3 is TGTGCCAGCAGTACAAGGGGCTGGGATGAGCAGTTCTTC. The full variable domain, rest sourced from reference TRBV9 and TRBJ2-1, is DSGVTQTPKHLITATGQRVTLRCSPRSGDLSVYWYQQSLDQGLQFLIQYYNGEERAKGNILERFSAQQFPDLHSELNLSSLELGDSALYFCASSTRGWDEQFFGPGTRLTVL.

The chain employs TRBV6-6 and TRBJ2-2; 14 nucleotides line up with TRBD2. The CDR3 runs 15 residues. V was pared by 5 bases and J by 4 bases, with 0 bases of the junction left unmatched. Germline assignment: CDR1 MNHNY and CDR2 SVGAGI (reference sequence). The CDR3: CASSGTSGGTGELFF. In DNA form, the CDR3 reads TGTGCCAGCAGTGGGACTAGCGGGGGCACCGGGGAGCTGTTTTTT.